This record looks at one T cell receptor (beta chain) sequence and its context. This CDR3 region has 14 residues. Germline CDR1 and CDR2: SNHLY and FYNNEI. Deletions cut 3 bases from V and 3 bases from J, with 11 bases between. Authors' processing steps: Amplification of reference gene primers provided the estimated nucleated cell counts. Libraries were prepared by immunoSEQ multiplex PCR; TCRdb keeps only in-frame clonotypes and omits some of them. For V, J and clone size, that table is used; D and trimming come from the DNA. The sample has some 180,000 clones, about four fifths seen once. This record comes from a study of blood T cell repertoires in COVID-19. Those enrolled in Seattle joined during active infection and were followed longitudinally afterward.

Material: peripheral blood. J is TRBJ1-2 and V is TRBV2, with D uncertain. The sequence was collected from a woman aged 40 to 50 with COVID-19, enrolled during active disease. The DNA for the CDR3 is TGTGCCAGCAGTGATGAGGTGGAGGACTATGGCTACACCTTC. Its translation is CASSDEVEDYGYTF.